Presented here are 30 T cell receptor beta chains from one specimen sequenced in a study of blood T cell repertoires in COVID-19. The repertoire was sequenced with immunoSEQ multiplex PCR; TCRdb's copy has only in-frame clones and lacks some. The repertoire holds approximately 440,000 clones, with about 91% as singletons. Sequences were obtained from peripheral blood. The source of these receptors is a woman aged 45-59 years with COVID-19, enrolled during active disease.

Here the CDR3 DNA reads TGTGCCAGCAGCTACAAGACATTGGGCAATCAGCCCCAGCATTTT. Its protein product is CASSYKTLGNQPQHF. The rearrangement links TRBV7-2 to TRBJ1-5; unclear D gene. CDR3 length: 15 residues. Germline values: CDR1 SGHTA, CDR2 FQGNSA. V was shortened by 4 bases and J by 2 bases, with 12 bases between the two germline ends.

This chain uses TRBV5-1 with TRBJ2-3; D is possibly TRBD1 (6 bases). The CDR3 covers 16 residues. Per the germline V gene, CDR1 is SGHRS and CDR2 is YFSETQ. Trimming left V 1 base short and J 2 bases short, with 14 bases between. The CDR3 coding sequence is TGCGCCAGCAGCTTGACGGGACACCCCTCCACAGATACGCAGTATTTT. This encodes CASSLTGHPSTDTQYF.

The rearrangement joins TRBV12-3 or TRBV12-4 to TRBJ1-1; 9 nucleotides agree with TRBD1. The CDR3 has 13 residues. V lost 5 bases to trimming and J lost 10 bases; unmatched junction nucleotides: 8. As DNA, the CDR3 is TGTGCCAGCAGTACCGACAGGGGGGTTGGAGCTTTCTTT. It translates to CASSTDRGVGAFF.

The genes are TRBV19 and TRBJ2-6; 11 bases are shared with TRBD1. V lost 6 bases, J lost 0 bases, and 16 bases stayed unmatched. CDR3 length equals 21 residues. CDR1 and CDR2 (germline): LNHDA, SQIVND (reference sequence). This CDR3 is CASSRTGGGIVGTSGANVLTF. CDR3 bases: TGTGCCAGTAGCAGGACAGGGGGCGGAATCGTCGGGACCTCTGGGGCCAACGTCCTGACTTTC.

The CDR3 region is CASSYPGSRVAEAFF. The CDR3 bases are TGTGCCAGCAGTTACCCGGGGAGTCGAGTGGCTGAAGCTTTCTTT. The genes are TRBV6-5 and TRBJ1-1; D call uncertain. V was cut by 2 bases and J by 6 bases, with 16 bases left in between. Germline V CDR1 and CDR2: MNHEY, SVGAGI. CDR3 length: 15 residues.

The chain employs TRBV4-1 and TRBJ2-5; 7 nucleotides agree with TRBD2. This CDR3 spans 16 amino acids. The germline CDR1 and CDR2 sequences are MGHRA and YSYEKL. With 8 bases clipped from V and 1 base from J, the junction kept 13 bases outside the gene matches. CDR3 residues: CASWGGLGGSQETQYF. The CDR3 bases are TGCGCCAGCTGGGGCGGGTTGGGGGGGAGCCAAGAGACCCAGTACTTC.

CDR3 amino acids: CASSTGQGVSGYGYTF. DNA of the CDR3: TGTGCCAGCAGCACGGGACAGGGGGTTTCGGGCTATGGCTACACCTTC. The chain employs TRBV5-6 and TRBJ1-2, with 11 bases lining up with TRBD1. The CDR3 loop spans 16 amino acids. CDR1 is SGHDT and CDR2 is YYEEEE in the germline V gene. V lost 4 bases and J lost 4; bases outside the gene matches: 9.

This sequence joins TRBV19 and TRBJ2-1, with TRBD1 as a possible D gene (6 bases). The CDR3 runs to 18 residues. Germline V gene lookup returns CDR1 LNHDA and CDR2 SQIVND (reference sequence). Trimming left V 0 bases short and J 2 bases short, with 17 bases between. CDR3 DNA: TGTGCCAGTAGTATAGATTTGGGGGCCAGCGGACCCTACAATGAGCAGTTCTTC. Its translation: CASSIDLGASGPYNEQFF.

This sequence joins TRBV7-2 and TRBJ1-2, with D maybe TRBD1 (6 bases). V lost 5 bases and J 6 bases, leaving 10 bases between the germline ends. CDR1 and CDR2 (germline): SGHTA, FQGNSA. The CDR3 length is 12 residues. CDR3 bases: TGTGCCAGCAGCGCCTACAGGGATGGCTACACCTTC. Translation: CASSAYRDGYTF.

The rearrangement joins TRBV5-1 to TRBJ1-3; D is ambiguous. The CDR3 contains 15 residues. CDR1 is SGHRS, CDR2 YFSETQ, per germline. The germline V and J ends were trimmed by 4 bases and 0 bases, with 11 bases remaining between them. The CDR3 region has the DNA TGCGCCAGCAGCCCCCAAGCGTTCTCTGGAAACACCATATATTTT. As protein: CASSPQAFSGNTIYF.

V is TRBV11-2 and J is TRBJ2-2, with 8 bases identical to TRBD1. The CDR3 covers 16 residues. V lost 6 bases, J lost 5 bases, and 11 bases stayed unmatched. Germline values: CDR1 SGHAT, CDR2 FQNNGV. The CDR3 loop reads CASSPRTGRGTGELFF. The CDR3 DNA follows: TGTGCCAGCAGTCCACGGACAGGGCGGGGAACCGGGGAGCTGTTTTTT. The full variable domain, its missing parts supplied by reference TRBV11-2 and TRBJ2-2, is EAGVAQSPRYKIIEKRQSVAFWCNPISGHATLYWYQQILGQGPKLLIQFQNNGVVDDSQLPKDRFSAERLKGVDSTLKIQPAKLEDSAVYLCASSPRTGRGTGELFFGEGSRLTVL.

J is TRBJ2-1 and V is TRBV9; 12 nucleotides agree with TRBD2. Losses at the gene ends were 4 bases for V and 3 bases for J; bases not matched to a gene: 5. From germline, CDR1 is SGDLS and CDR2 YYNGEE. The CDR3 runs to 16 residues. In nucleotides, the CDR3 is TGTGCCAGCAGCTCTTGGACTAGCGGGGTCTACAATGAGCAGTTCTTC. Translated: CASSSWTSGVYNEQFF.

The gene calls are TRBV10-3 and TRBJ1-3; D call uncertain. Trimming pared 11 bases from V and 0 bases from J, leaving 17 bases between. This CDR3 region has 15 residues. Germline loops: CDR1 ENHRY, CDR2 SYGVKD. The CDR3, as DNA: TGTGCCGTTCGGGAAGTAGGCGCCTCTGGAAACACCATATATTTT. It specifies CAVREVGASGNTIYF.

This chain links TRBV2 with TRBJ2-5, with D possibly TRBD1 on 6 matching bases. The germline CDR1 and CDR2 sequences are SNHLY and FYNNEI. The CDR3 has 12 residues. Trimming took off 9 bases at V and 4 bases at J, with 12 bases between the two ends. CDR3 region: CASNRVGETQYF. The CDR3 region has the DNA TGTGCCAGTAACAGGGTCGGAGAGACCCAGTACTTC.

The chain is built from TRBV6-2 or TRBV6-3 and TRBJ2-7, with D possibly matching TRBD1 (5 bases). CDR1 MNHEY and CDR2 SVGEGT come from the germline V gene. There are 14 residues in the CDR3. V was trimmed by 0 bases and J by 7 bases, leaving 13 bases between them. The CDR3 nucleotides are TGTGCCAGCAGTTACTCGAGTATGGGGCTGGAGCAGTACTTC. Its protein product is CASSYSSMGLEQYF.

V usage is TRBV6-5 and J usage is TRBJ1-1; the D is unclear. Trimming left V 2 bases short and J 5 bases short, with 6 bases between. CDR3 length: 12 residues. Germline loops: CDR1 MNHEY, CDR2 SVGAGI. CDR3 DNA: TGTGCCAGCAGTTACGGGCAGACTGAAGCTTTCTTT. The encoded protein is CASSYGQTEAFF.

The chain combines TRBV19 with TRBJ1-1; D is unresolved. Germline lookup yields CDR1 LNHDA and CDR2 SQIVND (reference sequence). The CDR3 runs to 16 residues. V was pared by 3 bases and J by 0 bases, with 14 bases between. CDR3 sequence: CASSMGFTVMNTEAFF. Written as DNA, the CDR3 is TGTGCCAGTAGTATGGGTTTCACAGTTATGAACACTGAAGCTTTCTTT.

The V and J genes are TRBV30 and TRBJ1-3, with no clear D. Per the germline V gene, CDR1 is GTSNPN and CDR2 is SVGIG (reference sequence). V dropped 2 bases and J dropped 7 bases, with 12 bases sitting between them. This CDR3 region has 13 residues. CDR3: CAWSTGSANTIYF. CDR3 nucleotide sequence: TGTGCCTGGAGTACGGGATCAGCGAACACCATATATTTT.

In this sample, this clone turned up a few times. CDR3 amino acids: CASRVVGSDGELFF. DNA of the CDR3: TGTGCCAGTAGGGTTGTCGGGTCGGACGGGGAGCTGTTTTTT. The rearrangement joins TRBV19 to TRBJ2-2, with unresolved D. CDR1 and CDR2 (germline): LNHDA, SQIVND (reference sequence). V lost 6 bases and J 7 bases, leaving 15 bases between the germline ends. CDR3 length: 14 amino acids.

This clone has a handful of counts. The CDR3 DNA sequence: TGTGCCAGCAGCGTCCGGGACAGTGAAGCTTTCTTT. This sequence encodes CASSVRDSEAFF. This chain uses TRBV9 with TRBJ1-1, with 7 positions matching TRBD1. This CDR3 region has 12 residues. V lost 2 bases, J lost 7 bases, and 2 bases stayed unmatched. Germline values: CDR1 SGDLS, CDR2 YYNGEE.

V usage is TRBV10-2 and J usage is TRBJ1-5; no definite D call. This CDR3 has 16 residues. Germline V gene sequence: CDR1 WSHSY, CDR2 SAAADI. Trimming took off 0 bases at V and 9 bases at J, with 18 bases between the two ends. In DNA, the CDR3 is TGCGCCAGCAGTGAGTCCAGTTCTAGTCGTGGTTGGCCCCAGCATTTT. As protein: CASSESSSSRGWPQHF.

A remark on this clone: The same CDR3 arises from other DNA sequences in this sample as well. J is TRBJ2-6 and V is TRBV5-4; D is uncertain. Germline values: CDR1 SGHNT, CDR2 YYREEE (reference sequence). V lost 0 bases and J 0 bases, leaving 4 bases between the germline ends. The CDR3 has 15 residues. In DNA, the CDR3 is TGTGCCAGCAGCTTGGGACTCTCTGGGGCCAACGTCCTGACTTTC. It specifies CASSLGLSGANVLTF.

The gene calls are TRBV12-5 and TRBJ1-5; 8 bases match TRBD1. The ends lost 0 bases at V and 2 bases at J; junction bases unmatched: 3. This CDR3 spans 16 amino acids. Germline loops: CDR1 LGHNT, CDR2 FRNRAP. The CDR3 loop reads CASGLVQGEGNQPQHF. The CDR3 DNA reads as TGTGCTAGTGGTTTGGTACAGGGGGAGGGCAATCAGCCCCAGCATTTT.

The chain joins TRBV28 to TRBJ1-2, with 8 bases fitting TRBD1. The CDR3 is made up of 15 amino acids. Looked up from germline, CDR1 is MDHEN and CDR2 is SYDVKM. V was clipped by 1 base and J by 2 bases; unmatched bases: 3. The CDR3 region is CASSLFGTGNYGYTF. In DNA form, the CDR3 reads TGTGCCAGCAGTTTATTCGGGACAGGCAACTATGGCTACACCTTC.

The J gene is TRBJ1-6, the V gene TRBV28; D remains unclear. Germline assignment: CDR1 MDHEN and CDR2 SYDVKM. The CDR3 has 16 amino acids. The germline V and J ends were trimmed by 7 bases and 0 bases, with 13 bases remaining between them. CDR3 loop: CASTPGGSSYNSPLHF. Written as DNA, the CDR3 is TGTGCCAGCACTCCGGGAGGGAGCTCCTATAATTCACCCCTCCACTTT.

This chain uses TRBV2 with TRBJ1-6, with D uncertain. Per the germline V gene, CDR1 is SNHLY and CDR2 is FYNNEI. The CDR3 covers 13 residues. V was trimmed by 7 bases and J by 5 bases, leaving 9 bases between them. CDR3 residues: CASNEANNSPLHF. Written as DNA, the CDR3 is TGTGCCAGCAACGAGGCGAATAATTCACCCCTCCACTTT.

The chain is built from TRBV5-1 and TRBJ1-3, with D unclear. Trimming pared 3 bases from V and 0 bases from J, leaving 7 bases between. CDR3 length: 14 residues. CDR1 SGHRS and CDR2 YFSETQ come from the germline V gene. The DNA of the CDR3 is TGCGCCAGCAGCTCCGCGGGCTCTGGAAACACCATATATTTT. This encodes CASSSAGSGNTIYF.

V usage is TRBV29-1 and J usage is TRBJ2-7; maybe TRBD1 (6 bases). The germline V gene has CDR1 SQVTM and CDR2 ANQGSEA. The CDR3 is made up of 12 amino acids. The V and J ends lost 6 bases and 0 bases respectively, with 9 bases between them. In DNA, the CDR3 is TGCAGCGTCTCGGACAGCTCCTACGAGCAGTACTTC. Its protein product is CSVSDSSYEQYF.

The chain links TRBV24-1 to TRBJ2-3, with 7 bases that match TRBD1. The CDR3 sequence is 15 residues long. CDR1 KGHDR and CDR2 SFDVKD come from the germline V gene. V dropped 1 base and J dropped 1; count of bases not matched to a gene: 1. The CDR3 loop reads CATSDFGQGTDTQYF. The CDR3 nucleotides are TGTGCCACCAGTGATTTCGGACAGGGCACAGATACGCAGTATTTT.

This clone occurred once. DNA of the CDR3: TGTGCCAGCAGTTACTCCCCGGACAGCCCTTGGGGCACTGAAGCTTTCTTT. The encoded protein is CASSYSPDSPWGTEAFF. V gene TRBV6-2 or TRBV6-3 combines with J gene TRBJ1-1, with D maybe TRBD1 (6 bases). V lost 0 bases and J 4 bases, leaving 18 bases between the germline ends. The CDR3 runs 17 residues. Germline V lookup: CDR1 MNHEY, CDR2 SVGEGT.